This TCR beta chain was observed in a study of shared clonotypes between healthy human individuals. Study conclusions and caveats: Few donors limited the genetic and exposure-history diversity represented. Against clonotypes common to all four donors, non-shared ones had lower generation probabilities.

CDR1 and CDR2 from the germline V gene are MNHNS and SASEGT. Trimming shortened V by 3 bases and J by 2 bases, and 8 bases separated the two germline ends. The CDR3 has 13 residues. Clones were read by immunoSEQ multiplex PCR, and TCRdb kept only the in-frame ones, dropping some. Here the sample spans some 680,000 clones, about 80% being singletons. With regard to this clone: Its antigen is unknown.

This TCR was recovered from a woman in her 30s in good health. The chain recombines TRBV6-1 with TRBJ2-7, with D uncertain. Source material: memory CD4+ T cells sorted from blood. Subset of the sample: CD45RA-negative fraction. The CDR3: CASSDLGTYEQYF. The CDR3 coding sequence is TGTGCCAGCAGTGATCTGGGTACCTACGAGCAGTACTTC.